Below are 2 T cell receptor beta chains sequenced from a single sample in a study of T cell clusters in autoimmune cytopenias. Some 38,000 genome equivalents of blood DNA were amplified for TRB. One tube held mixed TRB-A and TRB-B primer pools for touch-down PCR. TCRdb reprocessed the multiplex PCR reads and stores each CDR3 protein as one record, lacking DNA. The listing contains over 5,000 distinct CDR3 sequences. These same data were also listed under a study on T cell repertoires in aging, cancer and after chemotherapy.

The sample taken for sequencing was peripheral blood. Source of these receptors: a human donor in good health.

The chain combines TRBV12-3 or TRBV12-4 with TRBJ2-2; absent DNA, TCRdb's TRBD2 call cannot be checked. This CDR3 is built from 16 residues. The chain's CDR3 is CASTPSRGSITGELFF.

The chain recombines TRBV6-2 or TRBV6-3 with TRBJ2-3. The germline CDR1 and CDR2 sequences are MNHEY and SVGEGT. This CDR3 is 14 amino acids long. The CDR3 spells CASSTSTGSDTQYF.